These 2 T cell receptor beta chains came from one sample sequenced in a study of graft-versus-host responses after intestinal transplantation. Profiling relied on immunoSEQ multiplex PCR, and the TCRdb table lists in-frame clones only, not all of them. The top ten hold approximately 11% of the sample, which has several thousand clones, over 75% seen once. Graft material was processed, releasing intraepithelial and lamina propria lymphocytes. The material sequenced was ileum tissue, taken 156 days after intestinal transplant. These receptors all come from a human patient who received an intestinal transplant, so some T cells may come from the graft donor.

This clone was detected a few times. This rearrangement joins TRBV6-5 to TRBJ2-7; TRBD2 might be the D (5 bases). The germline V gene has CDR1 MNHEY and CDR2 SVGAGI. CDR3 size: 15 residues. V lost 6 bases to trimming and J lost 5 bases, with 20 bases between them. CDR3: CASSPGLPLQHEQYF. The DNA of the CDR3 is TGTGCCAGCAGCCCTGGACTTCCTCTTCAGCACGAGCAGTACTTC.

This clone was seen just once. The chain is built from TRBV13 and TRBJ2-7, with 14 bases fitting TRBD2. Germline values: CDR1 PRHDT, CDR2 FYEKMQ (reference sequence). The CDR3 consists of 16 residues. With 3 bases clipped from V and 9 bases from J, the junction kept 10 bases outside the gene matches. DNA for the CDR3: TGTGCCAGCAGCTTCCCACCGACTAGCGGGAGGGCCGGGCAGTACTTC. Translation gives CASSFPPTSGRAGQYF. The whole variable domain, filled in from reference TRBV13 and TRBJ2-7, reads AAGVIQSPRHLIKEKRETATLKCYPIPRHDTVYWYQQGPGQDPQFLISFYEKMQSDKGSIPDRFSAQQFSDYHSELNMSSLELGDSALYFCASSFPPTSGRAGQYFGPGTRLTVT.